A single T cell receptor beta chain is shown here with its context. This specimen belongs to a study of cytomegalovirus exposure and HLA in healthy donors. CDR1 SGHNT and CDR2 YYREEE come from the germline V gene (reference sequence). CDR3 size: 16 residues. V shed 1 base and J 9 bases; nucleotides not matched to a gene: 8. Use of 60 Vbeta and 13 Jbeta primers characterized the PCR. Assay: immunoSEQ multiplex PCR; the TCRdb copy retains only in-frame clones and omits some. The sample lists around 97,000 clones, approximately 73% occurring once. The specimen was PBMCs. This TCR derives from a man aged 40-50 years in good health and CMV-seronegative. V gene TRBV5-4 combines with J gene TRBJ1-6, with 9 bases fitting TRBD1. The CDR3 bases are TGTGCCAGCAGCTTGAGGACAGGGGAGAGTGGTTCACCCCTCCACTTT. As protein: CASSLRTGESGSPLHF.